This paragraph covers one T cell receptor (beta chain) sequence. As yet, its antigen is unknown. The V gene lost 0 bases and the J gene lost 2 bases, with 9 bases spanning the gap. Germline values: CDR1 SGHDT, CDR2 YYEEEE. This CDR3 has 15 residues. This table comes from immunoSEQ multiplex PCR, and its TCRdb copy is limited to in-frame clones, with some not included. Of about 39,000 clones in the sample, 79% were seen once. The data belong to a study of T cells in localized non-small cell lung cancer. Findings and caveats of the study: Adjacent lung had a median 57 of the 100 largest tumor clones. Uninvolved adjacent lung had higher T cell clonality than tumor and all other tissues. Heterogeneity remains possible because sequencing was limited to only one tumor region.

V is TRBV5-6 and J is TRBJ1-5; D is unresolved. Sequenced here: PBMCs, sampled before any cancer treatment. The receptor was derived from a woman between 35 and 70 years old with stage II squamous cell lung carcinoma. CDR3 region: CASSLGVRGNQPQHF. The CDR3 DNA follows: TGTGCCAGCAGCTTGGGCGTTCGTGGCAATCAGCCCCAGCATTTT.